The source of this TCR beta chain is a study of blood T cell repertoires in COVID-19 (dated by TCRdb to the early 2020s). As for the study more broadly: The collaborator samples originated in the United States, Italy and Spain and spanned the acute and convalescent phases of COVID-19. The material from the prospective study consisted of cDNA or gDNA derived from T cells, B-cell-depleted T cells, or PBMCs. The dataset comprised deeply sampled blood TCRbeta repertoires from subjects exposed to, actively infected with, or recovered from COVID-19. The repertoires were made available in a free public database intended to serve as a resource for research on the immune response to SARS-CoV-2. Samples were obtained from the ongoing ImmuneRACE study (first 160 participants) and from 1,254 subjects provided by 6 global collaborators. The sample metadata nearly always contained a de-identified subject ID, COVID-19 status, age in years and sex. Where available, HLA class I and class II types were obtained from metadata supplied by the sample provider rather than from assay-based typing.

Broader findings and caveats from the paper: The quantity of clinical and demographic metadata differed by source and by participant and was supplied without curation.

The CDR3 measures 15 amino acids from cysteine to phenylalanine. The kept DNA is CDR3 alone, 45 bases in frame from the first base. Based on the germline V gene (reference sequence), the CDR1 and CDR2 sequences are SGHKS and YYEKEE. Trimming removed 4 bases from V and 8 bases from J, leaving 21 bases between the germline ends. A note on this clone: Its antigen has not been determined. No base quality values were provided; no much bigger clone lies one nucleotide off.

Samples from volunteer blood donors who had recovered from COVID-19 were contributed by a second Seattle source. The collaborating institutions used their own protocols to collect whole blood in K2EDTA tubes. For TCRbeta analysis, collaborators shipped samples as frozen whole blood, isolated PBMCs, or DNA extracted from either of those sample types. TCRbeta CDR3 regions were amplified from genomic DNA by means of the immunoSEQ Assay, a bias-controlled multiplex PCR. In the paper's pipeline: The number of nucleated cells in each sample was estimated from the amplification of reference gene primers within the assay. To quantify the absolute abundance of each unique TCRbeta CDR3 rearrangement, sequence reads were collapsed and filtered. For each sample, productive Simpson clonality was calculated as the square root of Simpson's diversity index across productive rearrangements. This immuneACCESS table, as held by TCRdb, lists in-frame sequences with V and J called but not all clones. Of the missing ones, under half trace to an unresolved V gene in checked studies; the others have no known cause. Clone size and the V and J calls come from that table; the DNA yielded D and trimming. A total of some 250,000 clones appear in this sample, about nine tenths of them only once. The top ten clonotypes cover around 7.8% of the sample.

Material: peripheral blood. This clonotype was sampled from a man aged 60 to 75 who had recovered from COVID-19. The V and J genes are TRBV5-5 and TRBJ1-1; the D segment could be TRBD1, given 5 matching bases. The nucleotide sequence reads TGTGCCAGCAGCACGTTGGGCGGGGGACTAGAAGAAGCTTTCTTT. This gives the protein CASSTLGGGLEEAFF.